These 10 T cell receptor beta chains share one sample of origin, sequenced in a study. MiXCR, run by TCRdb on the 5' RACE reads, gives a single entry per CDR3 protein. The sample holds about 41,000 distinct CDR3 sequences, roughly 27% seen once. Sequenced input: memory CD4+ T cells sorted from a lymph node. Subset: memory CD4+ T cells, CD4+CD45RO+CD25-. These TCRs come from a female donor with breast cancer.

This clonotype turned up a few times. This chain links TRBV5-1 with TRBJ1-6; D unresolved. Trimming pared 0 bases from V and 7 bases from J, leaving 8 bases between. CDR3 length: 14 amino acids. Per the germline V gene, CDR1 is SGHRS and CDR2 is YFSETQ. Here the CDR3 reads CASSLDGFNSPLHF. In nucleotides, the CDR3 is TGCGCCAGCAGCTTGGATGGTTTCAATTCACCCCTCCACTTT.

The chain carries TRBV6-5 and TRBJ2-2; maybe TRBD1 (5 bases). This CDR3 contains 14 residues. Trimming cost V 10 bases and J 4 bases, with 16 bases left between them. Germline V lookup: CDR1 MNHEY, CDR2 SVGAGI. CDR3 sequence reads: CAIRDSPVTGELFF. In nucleotides, the CDR3 is TGTGCCATCAGAGACAGTCCGGTCACCGGGGAGCTGTTTTTT.

This clonotype came up a few times. The chain is built from TRBV29-1 and TRBJ2-3, with 10 bases matching TRBD2. The CDR3 loop spans 13 amino acids. Germline CDR1 SQVTM, CDR2 ANQGSEA. With V trimmed by 7 bases and J by 6 bases, 7 bases remained unmatched. The CDR3 is CSALAGVRDTQYF. The CDR3 DNA reads as TGCAGCGCTCTAGCGGGAGTGCGGGATACGCAGTATTTT.

The V call is TRBV27, the J call TRBJ2-2, with D tentatively TRBD2 (6 bases). The CDR3 loop spans 16 amino acids. Germline V CDR1 and CDR2: MNHEY, SMNVEV (reference sequence). Deletions cut 3 bases from V and 1 base from J, with 12 bases between. The CDR3: CASSLGRLENTGELFF. For the CDR3, the DNA is TGTGCCAGCAGTTTGGGGCGACTAGAGAACACCGGGGAGCTGTTTTTT.

The genes are TRBV4-2 and TRBJ2-1; 9 nucleotides agree with TRBD2. The length of the CDR3 is 19 residues. J was trimmed by 0 bases and V by 5 bases; bases with no gene match: 14. Germline V gene data show CDR1 as LGHNA and CDR2 as YNFKEQ. Written as DNA, the CDR3 is TGTGCCAGCAGCTCCCGACTTGGCGGGAGGGGCATCTCCTACAATGAGCAGTTCTTC. This gives the protein CASSSRLGGRGISYNEQFF.

V usage is TRBV5-1 and J usage is TRBJ2-3, with D possibly being TRBD1 (6 bases). V shed 0 bases and J shed 2 bases, with 7 bases lying between them. CDR1 and CDR2 (germline): SGHRS, YFSETQ. This CDR3 comprises 14 residues. The CDR3 here is CASSLGQVTDTQYF. The CDR3 DNA sequence: TGCGCCAGCAGCTTGGGACAGGTCACAGATACGCAGTATTTT.

This sequence joins TRBV20-1 and TRBJ2-3, with no clear D. Germline-derived CDR1 and CDR2 are DFQATT and SNEGSKA (reference sequence). This CDR3 is 14 amino acids long. This CDR3 is CSTQKPDSTDTQYF. In nucleotides, the CDR3 is TGCAGCACTCAAAAGCCGGATAGCACAGATACGCAGTATTTT.

This clonotype has only a few counts. CDR3 protein: CASCIYRLGEQYF. CDR3 bases: TGTGCCAGCTGCATATACAGGTTGGGGGAGCAGTACTTC. The chain recombines TRBV6-2 or TRBV6-3 with TRBJ2-7; perhaps TRBD1 as D (5 bases). This CDR3 has 13 amino acids. CDR1 and CDR2 from the germline V gene are MNHEY and SVGEGT. The V end lost 8 bases, the J end lost 7 bases, and 18 bases lay between the germline ends.

This chain joins TRBV6-1 and TRBJ1-5, with D maybe TRBD1 (5 bases). Germline CDR1 MNHNS, CDR2 SASEGT. This CDR3 contains 14 residues. V was trimmed by 3 bases and J by 9 bases, leaving 15 bases between them. CDR3 protein: CASSDSGASRPQHF. The DNA of the CDR3 is TGTGCCAGCAGTGATAGTGGGGCATCTCGGCCCCAGCATTTT.

The chain carries TRBV3-1 and TRBJ2-5; no firm D call. V lost 4 bases to trimming and J lost 5 bases, with 17 bases between them. The CDR3 sequence is 15 residues long. Germline loops: CDR1 LGHDT, CDR2 YNNKEL (reference sequence). The CDR3, as DNA: TGTGCCAGCAGCCCCCCAATGGTGGTCTCGGAGACCCAGTACTTC. Translated: CASSPPMVVSETQYF.